This T cell receptor beta chain is from a study of T cells in localized non-small cell lung cancer. General study results and limits: Among the tissues sampled, uninvolved adjacent lung had the highest T cell clonality, above tumor.

TCRdb's copy holds only in-frame clones and misses some; the assay was immunoSEQ multiplex PCR. The sample lists 20,000 to 25,000 clones; 85% to 90% were seen once. Worth noting for this clone: Its specificity is not known.

Between the trimmed V and J ends, which lost 5 bases and 1 base, there was a span of 11 bases. The CDR3 is 14 amino acids. From germline, CDR1 is SGHTA and CDR2 FQGNSA. The chain recombines TRBV7-2 with TRBJ1-1; a possible D gene is TRBD1 (5 bases). The sequence was collected from a male donor at least 60 years old with stage I lung adenocarcinoma. Sequencing was performed on peripheral blood, taken before any cancer treatment. The CDR3 DNA sequence: TGTGCCAGCAGCCCTCGGACACCGAACACTGAAGCTTTCTTT. Amino acids: CASSPRTPNTEAFF.